Below, 21 T cell receptor beta chains from the same sample are listed, as sequenced in a study of shared clonotypes between healthy human individuals. The data were produced by immunoSEQ multiplex PCR, yet TCRdb's version contains in-frame clones alone and is incomplete. The table has over a million clones, roughly 95% seen once; the top ten hold roughly 1.2%. Sequencing was carried out using naive CD4+ T cells sorted from blood. The subset was: CD45RA+ positively selected. Every receptor here comes from a man under 40 in good health.

The V gene is TRBV11-3, the J gene TRBJ1-3; no firm D call. This CDR3 has 13 residues. Trimming stripped 4 bases from V and 10 bases from J, with 14 bases between. Germline CDR1 and CDR2: SGHNT and YENEEA. CDR3 amino acids: CASSSHLGETIYF. The CDR3 DNA reads as TGTGCCAGCAGCTCCCATTTGGGCGAGACCATATATTTT.

The rearrangement links TRBV28 to TRBJ1-1; 10 nucleotides line up with TRBD1. CDR3 length: 14 amino acids. Trimming cost V 7 bases and J 4 bases; bases outside gene matches: 6. Germline CDR1 reads MDHEN; CDR2 reads SYDVKM. The CDR3 DNA reads TGTGCCAGCACTTTGACAGGGGGCATCACTGAAGCTTTCTTT. As protein: CASTLTGGITEAFF.

The V gene is TRBV27, the J gene TRBJ2-3; 11 bases are shared with TRBD2. The CDR3 sequence is 16 residues long. Germline trimming cut 7 bases from V and 7 bases from J; bases unmatched to any gene: 13. Germline-derived CDR1 and CDR2 are MNHEY and SMNVEV (reference sequence). CDR3 in DNA: TGTGCCAGCAATAGGGGGGATACTAGCGGGAGTCATACGCAGTATTTT. Translation: CASNRGDTSGSHTQYF.

The gene calls are TRBV6-5 and TRBJ2-3; D might be TRBD1 or TRBD2, each matching 5 bases. V gave up 3 bases and J gave up 5 bases, with 15 bases separating them. This CDR3 is built from 15 residues. Germline-derived CDR1 and CDR2 are MNHEY and SVGAGI. CDR3 DNA: TGTGCCAGCAGTTATACCCAGGGTCGGGGAGATACGCAGTATTTT. The encoded protein is CASSYTQGRGDTQYF.

The V and J genes are TRBV2 and TRBJ2-5; possible D gene TRBD1, 6 bases. The V gene's germline CDR1 is SNHLY and CDR2 FYNNEI. Trimming removed 6 bases at V and 4 bases at J, with 12 bases between. The CDR3 extends over 13 amino acids. CDR3 coding DNA: TGTGCCAGCAGCCGACAGGCGCGAGAGACCCAGTACTTC. Encoded protein: CASSRQARETQYF.

This clone was recorded once. The J gene is TRBJ2-7, the V gene TRBV5-8; a possible D gene is TRBD1 (5 bases). With 4 bases removed from V and 4 bases from J, the gap between germline ends came to 24 bases. The CDR3 extends over 17 amino acids. Germline CDR1 SGHTS, CDR2 YDEGEE. As DNA, the CDR3 is TGTGCCAGCAGCCTATACACCCTGGTGGGCAGGGCGTACGAGCAGTACTTC. Its protein is CASSLYTLVGRAYEQYF.

The V gene is TRBV7-9, the J gene TRBJ2-7; TRBD1 agrees at 9 bases. This CDR3 spans 14 amino acids. The ends lost 7 bases at V and 4 bases at J; junction bases unmatched: 8. Germline V gene sequence: CDR1 SEHNR, CDR2 FQNEAQ (reference sequence). The DNA for the CDR3 is TGTGCCAGCACCGAACAGGGGGCCGGTTACGAGCAGTACTTC. Its translation: CASTEQGAGYEQYF.

The chain recombines TRBV11-2 with TRBJ1-1; no reliable D call. The germline V and J ends were trimmed by 4 bases and 9 bases, with 9 bases remaining between them. The V gene's germline CDR1 is SGHAT and CDR2 FQNNGV. This CDR3 contains 11 residues. This chain's CDR3 is CASSSGFQAFF. The CDR3 nucleotides are TGTGCCAGCAGCTCCGGGTTCCAAGCTTTCTTT.

CDR3 coding DNA: TGTGCCAGTAGTACCCGACAGGGGTCCTACGAGCAGTACTTC. As protein: CASSTRQGSYEQYF. The V gene is TRBV19, the J gene TRBJ2-7; 8 nucleotides agree with TRBD1. The CDR3 sequence is 14 residues long. Germline V gene data show CDR1 as LNHDA and CDR2 as SQIVND (reference sequence). Unmatched junction bases numbered 3, after V lost 4 bases and J lost 1 base.

The J gene is TRBJ2-1, the V gene TRBV7-2, with D tentatively TRBD1 (5 bases). Deletions cut 1 base from V and 1 base from J, with 11 bases between. This CDR3 has 16 residues. Germline CDR1 reads SGHTA; CDR2 reads FQGNSA. DNA of the CDR3: TGTGCCAGCAGCTTAGTAACAGGTATTTCCTACAATGAGCAGTTCTTC. Translation gives CASSLVTGISYNEQFF.

The chain employs TRBV30 and TRBJ2-2, with TRBD1 matching over 8 bases. Trimming at V came to 1 base and at J to 0 bases, leaving 1 base not matched to a gene. CDR1 is GTSNPN and CDR2 is SVGIG in the germline V gene (reference sequence). The length of the CDR3 is 15 residues. The CDR3 nucleotides are TGTGCCTGGAGTGGGACAGGGCCGAACACCGGGGAGCTGTTTTTT. Residues: CAWSGTGPNTGELFF.

V gene TRBV5-5 combines with J gene TRBJ2-2, with a possible D match to TRBD1 (6 bases). The CDR3 has 16 amino acids. Trimming stripped 3 bases from V and 0 bases from J, with 12 bases between. Germline V lookup: CDR1 SGHKS, CDR2 YYEKEE (reference sequence). The CDR3 region is CASSSGQFANTGELFF. DNA of the CDR3: TGTGCCAGCAGCTCCGGACAGTTCGCGAACACCGGGGAGCTGTTTTTT.

The chain links TRBV11-2 to TRBJ2-7; TRBD1 agrees at 10 bases. The CDR3 sequence is 13 residues long. Trimming took 5 bases from V and 3 from J; bases not matched to a gene: 1. Germline V CDR1 and CDR2: SGHAT, FQNNGV. CDR3 in amino acids: CASSRTGGYEQYF. CDR3 nucleotides: TGTGCCAGCAGCCGGACAGGGGGCTACGAGCAGTACTTC. Drawing the rest from reference TRBV11-2 and TRBJ2-7, the complete variable domain is EAGVAQSPRYKIIEKRQSVAFWCNPISGHATLYWYQQILGQGPKLLIQFQNNGVVDDSQLPKDRFSAERLKGVDSTLKIQPAKLEDSAVYLCASSRTGGYEQYFGPGTRLTVT.

V gene TRBV27 combines with J gene TRBJ2-5; 9 bases align to TRBD1. The CDR3 loop spans 14 amino acids. The V gene end was trimmed by 4 bases and the J gene end by 4 bases; junction bases not matched to a gene: 4. CDR1 is MNHEY, CDR2 SMNVEV, per germline (reference sequence). The CDR3 is CASSWTGERETQYF. CDR3 nucleotide sequence: TGTGCCAGCAGTTGGACAGGGGAGAGAGAGACCCAGTACTTC.

The chain is built from TRBV18 and TRBJ2-2, with 10 bases aligning to TRBD2. Trimming cost V 3 bases and J 0 bases; bases outside gene matches: 13. The length of the CDR3 is 20 residues. CDR1 and CDR2 from the germline V gene are KGHSH and LQKENI. CDR3 sequence: CASSPVPQAGGPANTGELFF. CDR3 DNA sequence: TGTGCCAGCTCACCCGTGCCCCAAGCGGGAGGGCCCGCGAACACCGGGGAGCTGTTTTTT.

This chain uses TRBV5-1 with TRBJ2-1; 10 nucleotides align to TRBD2. With V trimmed by 1 base and J by 8 bases, 18 bases remained unmatched. The CDR3 length is 19 residues. Germline lookup yields CDR1 SGHRS and CDR2 YFSETQ. CDR3 bases: TGCGCCAGCAGCTTGATTTTTGGCAGGGTAATAGCGGGAGGCTATGAGCAGTTCTTC. Protein sequence: CASSLIFGRVIAGGYEQFF.

The chain employs TRBV10-3 and TRBJ2-3, with 8 nucleotides matching TRBD2. This CDR3 comprises 15 residues. Germline assignment: CDR1 ENHRY and CDR2 SYGVKD. V lost 9 bases, J lost 3 bases, and 11 bases stayed unmatched. CDR3 residues: CAIATLAGKTDTQYF. CDR3 sequence (DNA): TGTGCCATAGCGACTTTAGCGGGAAAGACAGATACGCAGTATTTT.

The chain links TRBV6-6 to TRBJ2-7, with D perhaps being TRBD1 or TRBD2 (5 bases each). The CDR3 contains 15 residues. The V and J ends lost 7 bases and 2 bases respectively, with 18 bases between them. The germline gives CDR1 MNHNY, CDR2 SVGAGI (reference sequence). In nucleotides, the CDR3 is TGTGCCAGCACCAAAGCCCGGGGACCTACCTACGAGCAGTACTTC. Protein product: CASTKARGPTYEQYF.

The V gene is TRBV11-2, the J gene TRBJ1-4, with 7 bases identical to TRBD1. The V gene end was trimmed by 3 bases and the J gene end by 8 bases; junction bases not matched to a gene: 6. Germline CDR1 reads SGHAT; CDR2 reads FQNNGV. The CDR3 is 14 amino acids. The CDR3 loop is CASSFSRGYEKLFF. Here the CDR3 DNA reads TGTGCCAGCAGCTTTTCCAGGGGGTACGAAAAACTGTTTTTT.

This clone was detected only a few times. The chain links TRBV21-1 to TRBJ1-2. TRBV21-1 has pseudogene status. The CDR3 is made up of 17 amino acids. CDR3 residues: CASSKGLGRPQEHGYTF. CDR3 sequence (DNA): TGTGCCAGCAGCAAAGGACTCGGCAGACCCCAGGAACATGGCTACACCTTC.

This sequence joins TRBV29-1 and TRBJ1-1; no reliable D call. The CDR3 has 9 residues. CDR1 SQVTM and CDR2 ANQGSEA come from the germline V gene. With 5 bases removed from V and 8 bases from J, the gap between germline ends came to 6 bases. The CDR3 spells CSVCQEAFF. The CDR3 region has the DNA TGCAGCGTTTGTCAGGAAGCTTTCTTT.